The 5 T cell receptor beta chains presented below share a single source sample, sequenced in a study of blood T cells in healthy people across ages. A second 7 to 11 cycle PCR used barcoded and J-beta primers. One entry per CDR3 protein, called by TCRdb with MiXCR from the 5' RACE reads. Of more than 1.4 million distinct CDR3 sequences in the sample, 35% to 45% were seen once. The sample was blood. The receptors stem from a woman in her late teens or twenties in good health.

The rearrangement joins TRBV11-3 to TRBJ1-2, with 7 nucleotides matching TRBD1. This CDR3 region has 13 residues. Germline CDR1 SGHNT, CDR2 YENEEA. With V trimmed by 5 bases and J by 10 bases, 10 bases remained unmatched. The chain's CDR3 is CASSQQQGLDYTF. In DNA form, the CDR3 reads TGTGCCAGCAGCCAGCAACAGGGGCTGGACTACACCTTC.

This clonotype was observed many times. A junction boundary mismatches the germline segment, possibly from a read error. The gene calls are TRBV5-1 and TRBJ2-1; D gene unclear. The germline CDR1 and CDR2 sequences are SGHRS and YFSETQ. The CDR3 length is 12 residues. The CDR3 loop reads CASSLGSGEQFF. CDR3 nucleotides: TGTGCCAGCAGTCTAGGTTCGGGTGAGCAGTTCTTC.

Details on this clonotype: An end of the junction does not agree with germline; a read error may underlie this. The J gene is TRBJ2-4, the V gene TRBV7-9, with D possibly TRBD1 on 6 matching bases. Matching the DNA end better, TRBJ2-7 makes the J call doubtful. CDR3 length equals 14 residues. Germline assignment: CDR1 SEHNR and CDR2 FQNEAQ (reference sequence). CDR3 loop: CASGLQNRDYEQYF. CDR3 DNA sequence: TGTGCCAGCGGCTTACAGAACAGGGACTACGAGCAGTACTTC.

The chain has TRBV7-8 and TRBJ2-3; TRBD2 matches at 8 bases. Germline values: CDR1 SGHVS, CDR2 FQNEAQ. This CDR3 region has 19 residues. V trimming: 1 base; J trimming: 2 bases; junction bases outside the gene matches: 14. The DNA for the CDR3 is TGTGCCAGCAGCTTAGGGGTAGTAAAGCGGGGGCCGACCACAGATACGCAGTATTTT. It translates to CASSLGVVKRGPTTDTQYF. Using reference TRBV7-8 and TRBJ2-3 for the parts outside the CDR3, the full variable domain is GAGVSQSPRYKVAKRGQDVALRCDPISGHVSLFWYQQALGQGPEFLTYFQNEAQLDKSGLPSDRFFAERPEGSVSTLKIQRTQQEDSAVYLCASSLGVVKRGPTTDTQYFGPGTRLTVL.

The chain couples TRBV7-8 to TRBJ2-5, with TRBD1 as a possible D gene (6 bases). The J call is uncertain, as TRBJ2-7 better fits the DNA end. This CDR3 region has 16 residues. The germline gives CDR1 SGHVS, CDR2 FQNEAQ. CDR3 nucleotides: TGTGCCAGCAGCAACCCGCTGGGGGACAATCCCTACGAGCAGTACTTC. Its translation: CASSNPLGDNPYEQYF.